The entry below gives a single T cell receptor (beta chain) sequence along with its context. Its antigen remains unknown. The data derive from a study of CD8 T cells in ankylosing spondylitis. Study-wide results and limits: Some motif variants were previously reported in reactive arthritis synovial fluid and blood. Ankylosing spondylitis blood appeared to carry a characteristic TCR beta motif of roughly eight highly homologous variants. Matched synovial fluid from ankylosing spondylitis patients was reported to be enriched for disease-linked clones. Disease-linked clones had a CD8+ phenotype and relatively low frequency in peripheral blood.

Each TCR beta library was made by quantitative 5'-RACE that incorporated molecular barcodes. MiXCR, applied by TCRdb to the 5' RACE reads, yields one record per CDR3 protein. The sample consists of almost 400,000 distinct CDR3 sequences, approximately 20% of them appearing once. The sequence was collected from a male donor with ankylosing spondylitis. The sequencing input was blood, either unsorted or a sorted T cell fraction (not recorded which).

CDR3 amino acids: CASSPMGSYSNQPQHF. The CDR3 bases are TGTGCCAGCAGTCCTATGGGGAGCTATAGCAATCAGCCCCAGCATTTT. V gene TRBV6-1 combines with J gene TRBJ1-5; D remains unclear. Germline CDR1 and CDR2: MNHNS and SASEGT. This CDR3 has 16 amino acids. Between the trimmed V and J ends, which lost 5 bases and 0 bases, there was a span of 14 bases.